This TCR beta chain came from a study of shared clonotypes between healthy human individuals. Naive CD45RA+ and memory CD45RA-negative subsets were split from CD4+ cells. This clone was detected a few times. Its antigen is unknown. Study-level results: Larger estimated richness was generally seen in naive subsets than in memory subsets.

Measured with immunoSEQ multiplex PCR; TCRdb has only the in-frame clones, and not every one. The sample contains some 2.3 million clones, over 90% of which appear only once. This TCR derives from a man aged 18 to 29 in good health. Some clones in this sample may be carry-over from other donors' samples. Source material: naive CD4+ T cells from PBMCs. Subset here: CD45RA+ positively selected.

The CDR3 sequence: CASSPQQGDDQPQHF. In DNA, the CDR3 is TGTGCCAGCTCACCACAGCAGGGTGACGATCAGCCCCAGCATTTT. The chain is built from TRBV18 and TRBJ1-5, with TRBD1 as a possible D gene (5 bases). The V gene's germline CDR1 is KGHSH and CDR2 LQKENI. Trimming took off 1 base at V and 5 bases at J, with 12 bases between the two ends. This CDR3 has 15 amino acids.